This record looks at one T cell receptor beta chain sequence and its context. The data belong to a study of identifying expanded T cells in peripheral blood. Clones were read by immunoSEQ multiplex PCR, and TCRdb kept only the in-frame ones, dropping some. The sample holds approximately 120,000 clones, 84% seen once. Germline CDR1 is SEHNR and CDR2 is FQNEAQ (reference sequence). This CDR3 has 17 amino acids. V lost 4 bases and J lost 0, with 13 bases in between. No infections or other immune events were documented during collection. The specimen sequenced was blood. This clonotype originated in a person aged 18 to 75 in good health. This sequence joins TRBV7-9 and TRBJ2-6, with D possibly TRBD1 on 5 matching bases. The chain's CDR3 is CASSSYRSSSGANVLTF. CDR3 nucleotide sequence: TGTGCCAGCAGCTCCTACAGGAGTTCCTCTGGGGCCAACGTCCTGACTTTC.